This passage covers 21 T cell receptor beta chains from one sample sequenced in a study of cytotoxic CD8 clonotypes in ibrutinib-treated CLL. Libraries were prepared by immunoSEQ multiplex PCR; TCRdb keeps only in-frame clonotypes and omits some of them. The profile covers about 130,000 clones, with around 76% appearing a single time and just over 5% taken by the ten largest. Source: PBMCs, taken after 24 months of ibrutinib treatment. These TCRs come from a human donor with chronic lymphocytic leukemia.

V and J are TRBV6-5 and TRBJ2-7, with D unresolved. V lost 5 bases to trimming and J lost 5 bases, with 10 bases between them. Germline lookup yields CDR1 MNHEY and CDR2 SVGAGI. The CDR3 has 12 amino acids. CDR3 region: CASSNPPNEQYF. The CDR3 bases are TGTGCCAGCAGTAACCCCCCAAACGAGCAGTACTTC.

The V and J genes are TRBV6-6 and TRBJ2-3; no clear D. This CDR3 comprises 16 residues. Trimming removed 2 bases at V and 1 base at J, with 13 bases between. Germline CDR1 is MNHNY and CDR2 is SVGAGI (reference sequence). In DNA, the CDR3 is TGTGCCAGCAGTTACGTTCTCCCTAGGGGCACAGATACGCAGTATTTT. The encoded protein is CASSYVLPRGTDTQYF.

V is TRBV7-8 and J is TRBJ2-2, with 7 nucleotides matching TRBD2. The germline V gene has CDR1 SGHVS and CDR2 FQNEAQ. The CDR3 has 13 residues. With V trimmed by 5 bases and J by 8 bases, 5 bases remained unmatched. CDR3 loop: CASSPREWGELFF. CDR3 nucleotides: TGTGCCAGCAGCCCGCGGGAGTGGGGGGAGCTGTTTTTT.

The V gene is TRBV18, the J gene TRBJ2-7, with D perhaps matching TRBD1 (6 bases). Per the germline V gene, CDR1 is KGHSH and CDR2 is LQKENI. The CDR3 is 14 amino acids. The V and J ends lost 2 bases and 6 bases respectively, with 14 bases between them. CDR3 nucleotides: TGTGCCAGCTCACCAGTGGCAGGGGAGAGCGAGCAGTACTTC. This sequence encodes CASSPVAGESEQYF.

This clone was observed a handful of times. The rearrangement uses TRBV9 and TRBJ2-7, with 13 bases matching TRBD2. CDR1 SGDLS and CDR2 YYNGEE come from the germline V gene. J was trimmed by 6 bases and V by 10 bases; bases with no gene match: 10. This CDR3 contains 14 residues. CDR3 sequence reads: CAATRGLAGVEQYF. CDR3 DNA sequence: TGTGCCGCTACCCGAGGACTAGCGGGAGTCGAGCAGTACTTC. Filled out from reference TRBV9 and TRBJ2-7, the complete variable domain reads DSGVTQTPKHLITATGQRVTLRCSPRSGDLSVYWYQQSLDQGLQFLIQYYNGEERAKGNILERFSAQQFPDLHSELNLSSLELGDSALYFCAATRGLAGVEQYFGPGTRLTVT.

The chain is built from TRBV4-2 and TRBJ2-6; D ambiguous. V lost 0 bases and J 1 base, leaving 13 bases between the germline ends. Per germline, CDR1 LGHNA and CDR2 YNFKEQ. The CDR3 has 18 residues. CDR3 protein: CASSQDWASRSGANVLTF. The CDR3 DNA reads TGTGCCAGCAGCCAAGATTGGGCCAGTAGATCTGGGGCCAACGTCCTGACTTTC.

This clone was observed a single time. The chain has TRBV18 and TRBJ2-1, with D possibly being TRBD1 or TRBD2 (5 bases each). V gave up 3 bases and J gave up 11 bases, with 20 bases separating them. Germline-derived CDR1 and CDR2 are KGHSH and LQKENI. This CDR3 is 15 amino acids long. In DNA, the CDR3 is TGTGCCAGCTCACCTCTTGGGGGTACGGGCTTTCAGCAGTTCTTC. Protein sequence: CASSPLGGTGFQQFF.

The CDR3 here is CASPGGTSVVVEQFF. The CDR3 nucleotides are TGTGCCAGCCCCGGAGGGACTAGCGTTGTTGTTGAGCAGTTCTTC. V and J are TRBV7-9 and TRBJ2-1; 10 nucleotides align to TRBD2. Per germline, CDR1 SEHNR and CDR2 FQNEAQ (reference sequence). The CDR3 spans 15 residues. After removal of 8 bases from V and 9 bases from J, the junction contained 13 bases not matched to a gene.

The chain joins TRBV5-1 to TRBJ2-5, with a weak D call TRBD2 (7 bases). Germline values: CDR1 SGHRS, CDR2 YFSETQ. V was trimmed by 0 bases and J by 4 bases, leaving 16 bases between them. The length of the CDR3 is 16 residues. CDR3 protein: CASSLGVNREGETQYF. The DNA of the CDR3 is TGCGCCAGCAGCTTGGGGGTCAACAGGGAGGGAGAGACCCAGTACTTC.

The genes are TRBV14 and TRBJ2-7; 8 positions agree with TRBD2. In germline, CDR1 is SGHDN, CDR2 FVKESK. The ends lost 4 bases at V and 7 bases at J; junction bases unmatched: 15. The CDR3 length is 16 residues. Written as DNA, the CDR3 is TGTGCCAGCAGCCGTGAGCGGGGGAGGCACCCGGGTGAGCAGTACTTC. It specifies CASSRERGRHPGEQYF. Using reference TRBV14 and TRBJ2-7 for the parts outside the CDR3, the full variable domain is EAGVTQFPSHSVIEKGQTVTLRCDPISGHDNLYWYRRVMGKEIKFLLHFVKESKQDESGMPNNRFLAERTGGTYSTLKVQPAELEDSGVYFCASSRERGRHPGEQYFGPGTRLTVT.

The rearrangement uses TRBV6-5 and TRBJ1-5; a possible D gene is TRBD1 (5 bases). The CDR3 is made up of 13 amino acids. Germline CDR1 MNHEY, CDR2 SVGAGI. V was pared by 4 bases and J by 6 bases, with 10 bases between. CDR3 residues: CASSSGRGQPQHF. The CDR3 bases are TGTGCCAGCAGTTCGGGGAGGGGTCAGCCCCAGCATTTT.

V is TRBV7-2 and J is TRBJ2-7; 10 positions agree with TRBD1. The CDR3 length is 15 residues. V shed 2 bases and J 6 bases; nucleotides not matched to a gene: 7. The germline V gene has CDR1 SGHTA and CDR2 FQGNSA. CDR3 DNA sequence: TGTGCCAGCAGCTTACGGACAGGGGGGCCCCTCGAGCAGTACTTC. Translation: CASSLRTGGPLEQYF.

The chain combines TRBV5-1 with TRBJ1-3, with D perhaps matching TRBD1 (5 bases). Germline CDR1 and CDR2: SGHRS and YFSETQ. V lost 4 bases, J lost 0 bases, and 8 bases lay in between. CDR3 length equals 14 residues. The CDR3 spells CASSDSNSGNTIYF. The CDR3 DNA follows: TGCGCCAGCAGCGACAGCAACTCTGGAAACACCATATATTTT.

The gene calls are TRBV13 and TRBJ2-1; 8 bases map to TRBD2. V lost 7 bases and J lost 6; bases outside the gene matches: 11. This CDR3 spans 15 amino acids. CDR1 and CDR2 from the germline V gene are PRHDT and FYEKMQ (reference sequence). The DNA of the CDR3 is TGTGCCAGCACGACCGGGACTAGAGGGACCAATGAGCAGTTCTTC. Residues: CASTTGTRGTNEQFF.

The CDR3 spells CASSVGYNTGELFF. The CDR3 nucleotides are TGTGCCAGCAGCGTAGGGTACAACACCGGGGAGCTGTTTTTT. The chain couples TRBV9 to TRBJ2-2; D ambiguous. Per germline, CDR1 SGDLS and CDR2 YYNGEE. V was trimmed by 0 bases and J by 2 bases, leaving 5 bases between them. The CDR3 sequence is 14 residues long.

V usage is TRBV9 and J usage is TRBJ2-3; D ambiguous. This CDR3 has 15 residues. The V gene lost 3 bases and the J gene lost 0 bases, with 11 bases spanning the gap. CDR1 is SGDLS and CDR2 is YYNGEE in the germline V gene. This chain's CDR3 is CASSAFTFSTDTQYF. In nucleotides, the CDR3 is TGTGCCAGCAGCGCCTTCACCTTTAGCACAGATACGCAGTATTTT.

This clone was seen a single time. This chain joins TRBV5-1 and TRBJ1-1; D ambiguous. The length of the CDR3 is 14 residues. Trimming took off 0 bases at V and 2 bases at J, with 8 bases between the two ends. CDR1 SGHRS and CDR2 YFSETQ come from the germline V gene. The CDR3 bases are TGCGCCAGCAGCTTGGGGACCCATAACACTGAAGCTTTCTTT. This gives the protein CASSLGTHNTEAFF.

The chain couples TRBV5-1 to TRBJ2-3; 12 nucleotides line up with TRBD2. The CDR3 sequence is 16 residues long. J was trimmed by 6 bases and V by 2 bases; bases with no gene match: 7. Looked up from germline, CDR1 is SGHRS and CDR2 is YFSETQ. The CDR3, as DNA: TGCGCCAGCAGCTTCGCACTAGCGGGAGGTGGGGATACGCAGTATTTT. This encodes CASSFALAGGGDTQYF.

This chain connects TRBV7-8 to TRBJ2-3; 11 nucleotides line up with TRBD2. Trimming took 7 bases from V and 1 from J; bases not matched to a gene: 13. This CDR3 spans 18 amino acids. Germline V lookup: CDR1 SGHVS, CDR2 FQNEAQ. CDR3 sequence reads: CASIHRLAGSRGTDTQYF. CDR3 sequence (DNA): TGTGCCAGCATCCACCGACTAGCGGGGTCACGAGGCACAGATACGCAGTATTTT.

This sequence joins TRBV28 and TRBJ2-1, with 11 bases identical to TRBD2. Germline loops: CDR1 MDHEN, CDR2 SYDVKM. The CDR3 covers 15 residues. The junction had 4 bases not matched to a gene; V was cut back by 4 bases and J by 5 bases. As DNA, the CDR3 is TGTGCCAGCAGTTATCCTAGCGGGGGGAACAATGAGCAGTTCTTC. Its protein is CASSYPSGGNNEQFF.

This clone was recorded a few times. The chain is built from TRBV29-1 and TRBJ2-7; 11 bases agree with TRBD1. Trimming removed 1 base from V and 3 bases from J; junction bases left unmatched: 5. Per the germline V gene, CDR1 is SQVTM and CDR2 is ANQGSEA. This CDR3 is 15 amino acids long. The chain's CDR3 is CSVEGGDRGIYEQYF. In DNA, the CDR3 is TGCAGCGTTGAAGGAGGGGACAGGGGGATCTACGAGCAGTACTTC.